This T cell receptor beta chain was obtained from a study of blood T cells in healthy people across ages. The study's findings and limits: Reliance upon unsorted PBMCs precluded definitive naive versus antigen-experienced comparison.

Germline CDR1 reads SNHLY; CDR2 reads FYNNEI. The V and J ends lost 10 bases and 1 base, in that order; junction bases with no gene match: 13. CDR3 length: 15 amino acids. Then a second PCR, running about 6 to 12 cycles, was carried out with a sample-barcoded 5' primer and a J-beta primer mix. Each of the samples gave a minimum of 3 million paired-end reads that contained CDR3. MiXCR, applied by TCRdb to the 5' RACE reads, yields one record per CDR3 protein. The data show roughly 1,700,000 distinct CDR3 sequences, with 28% seen just once and more than 6% held by the top ten. This clonotype was seen at least ten times. The target antigen is unknown.

This TCR came from a woman aged 25-40 years in good health. The sample was blood. The chain is built from TRBV2 and TRBJ2-7; TRBD1 aligns across 7 bases. CDR3 DNA: TGTGCCACGAGGACAGGTCAAGGGGCTTCCTACGAGCAGTACTTC. Its protein is CATRTGQGASYEQYF.